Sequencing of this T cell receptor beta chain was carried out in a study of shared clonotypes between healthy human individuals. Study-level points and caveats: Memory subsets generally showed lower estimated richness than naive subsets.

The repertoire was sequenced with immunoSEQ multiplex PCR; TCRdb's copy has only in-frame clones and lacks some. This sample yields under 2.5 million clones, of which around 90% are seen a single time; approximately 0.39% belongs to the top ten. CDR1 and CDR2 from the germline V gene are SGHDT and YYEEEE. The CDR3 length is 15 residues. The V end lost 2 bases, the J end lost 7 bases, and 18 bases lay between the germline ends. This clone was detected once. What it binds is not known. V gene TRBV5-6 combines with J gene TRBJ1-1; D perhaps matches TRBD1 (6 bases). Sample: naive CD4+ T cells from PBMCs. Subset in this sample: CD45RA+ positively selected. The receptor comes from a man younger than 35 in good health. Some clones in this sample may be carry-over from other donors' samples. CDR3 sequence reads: CASSLWTAGLVEAFF. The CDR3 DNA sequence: TGTGCCAGCAGCTTATGGACAGCTGGTCTTGTTGAAGCTTTCTTT.